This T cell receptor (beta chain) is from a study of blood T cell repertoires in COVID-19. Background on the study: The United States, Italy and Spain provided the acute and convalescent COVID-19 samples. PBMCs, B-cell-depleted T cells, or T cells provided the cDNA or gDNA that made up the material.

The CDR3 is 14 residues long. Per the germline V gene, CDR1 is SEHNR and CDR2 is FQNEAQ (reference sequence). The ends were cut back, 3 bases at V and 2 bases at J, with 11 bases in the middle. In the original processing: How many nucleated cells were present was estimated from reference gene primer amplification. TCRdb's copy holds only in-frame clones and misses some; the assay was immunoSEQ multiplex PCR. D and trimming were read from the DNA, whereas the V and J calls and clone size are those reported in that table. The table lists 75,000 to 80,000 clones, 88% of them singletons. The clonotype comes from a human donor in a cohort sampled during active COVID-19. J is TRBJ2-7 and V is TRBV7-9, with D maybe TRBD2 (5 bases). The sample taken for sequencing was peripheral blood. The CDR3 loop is CASSFDLAPYEQYF. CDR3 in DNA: TGTGCCAGCAGCTTTGATCTAGCCCCCTACGAGCAGTACTTC.